This TCR beta chain was captured in a study of blood T cell repertoires in COVID-19. Across the study: In Cohort 3, a recovered donor had either two negative PCRs, clearance, or symptom resolution.

Germline trimming cut 5 bases from V and 6 bases from J; bases unmatched to any gene: 6. Germline lookup yields CDR1 SEHNR and CDR2 FQNEAQ (reference sequence). The CDR3 runs 15 residues. Data came from immunoSEQ multiplex PCR; TCRdb stores just in-frame clones and leaves some out. The sample lists a few hundred thousand clones, 85% to 90% seen once, with about 3.1% in the top ten. Categorization into cohorts depended on clinical history that participants reported. The chain is built from TRBV7-9 and TRBJ1-6, with 8 nucleotides matching TRBD1. Sample: PBMCs or T cells enriched from blood (not recorded which). The receptor comes from a woman aged 45-60 years in a cohort exposed to, infected with or recovered from COVID-19 (not recorded which). For the CDR3, the DNA is TGTGCCAGCAGCGGTTGGACAGGGCCTAATTCACCCCTCCACTTT. This gives the protein CASSGWTGPNSPLHF.